Presented here are 21 T cell receptor beta chains from one specimen sequenced in a study of T cells of healthy individuals. TCRdb redid the calling of the 5' RACE reads with MiXCR, one entry per CDR3 protein. The sample shows approximately 100,000 distinct CDR3 sequences, 15% to 20% of them seen only once. The receptor set was obtained from a human donor in good health.

This clonotype was observed many times. The chain uses TRBV5-1 and TRBJ1-6; TRBD1 is a possible D gene (6 bases). V was clipped by 4 bases and J by 10 bases, with 15 bases between them. CDR3 length equals 14 residues. Germline CDR1 and CDR2: SGHRS and YFSETQ. DNA for the CDR3: TGCGCCAGCAGCCCCGGACAGATAAGCTCACCCCTCCACTTT. Translating it yields CASSPGQISSPLHF.

V and J are TRBV19 and TRBJ1-4; D is unresolved. This CDR3 is built from 15 residues. Deletions cut 5 bases from V and 7 bases from J, with 17 bases between. Germline lookup yields CDR1 LNHDA and CDR2 SQIVND (reference sequence). The chain's CDR3 is CASSSHRVAREKLFF. The CDR3 bases are TGTGCCAGTAGTTCCCATAGGGTTGCTCGTGAAAAACTGTTTTTT.

In its sample, this clonotype was seen a few times. The rearrangement joins TRBV4-1 to TRBJ2-3, with no clear D. The CDR3 totals 17 residues. Trimming took off 0 bases at V and 3 bases at J, with 16 bases between the two ends. Germline CDR1 MGHRA, CDR2 YSYEKL. CDR3 sequence (DNA): TGCGCCAGCAGCCAAGAAACGGTAACTCTCGATACAGATACGCAGTATTTT. This gives the protein CASSQETVTLDTDTQYF.

This clonotype was detected only a few times. V usage is TRBV5-1 and J usage is TRBJ2-5, with 8 bases that match TRBD2. CDR1 and CDR2 (germline): SGHRS, YFSETQ. The CDR3 runs to 14 residues. J lost 5 bases, V lost 0 bases, and 3 bases had no gene match. The CDR3 DNA follows: TGCGCCAGCAGCTTGGCGGCTAGCGGGGAGACCCAGTACTTC. Translating it yields CASSLAASGETQYF.

This clonotype was found many times. This chain connects TRBV9 to TRBJ2-6, with unresolved D. The length of the CDR3 is 16 residues. Deletions cut 4 bases from V and 4 bases from J, with 15 bases between. The germline CDR1 and CDR2 sequences are SGDLS and YYNGEE. CDR3 loop: CASSREVGWGANVLTF. In nucleotides, the CDR3 is TGTGCCAGCAGCAGAGAAGTGGGATGGGGGGCCAACGTCCTGACTTTC.

Worth noting for this clonotype: A junction end diverges from the germline sequence, so it may reflect a read error. The genes are TRBV13 and TRBJ1-6; a possible D gene is TRBD1 (6 bases). CDR1 is PRHDT and CDR2 is FYEKMQ in the germline V gene (reference sequence). The length of the CDR3 is 12 residues. CDR3 sequence reads: CASSEGPGQPSF. For the CDR3, the DNA is TGTGCCAGCAGCGAGGGTCCGGGACAACCCTCCTTT.

This clonotype was seen repeatedly, ten times or more. The V and J genes are TRBV10-3 and TRBJ1-1; no definite D call. The CDR3 consists of 11 residues. Germline values: CDR1 ENHRY, CDR2 SYGVKD. V was clipped by 2 bases and J by 3 bases, with 1 base between them. The CDR3 here is CAISEDTEAFF. The CDR3 DNA sequence: TGTGCCATCAGTGAGGACACTGAAGCTTTCTTT.

V gene TRBV11-2 combines with J gene TRBJ1-1; D is possibly TRBD1 (5 bases). With 1 base removed from V and 0 bases from J, the gap between germline ends came to 12 bases. Germline values: CDR1 SGHAT, CDR2 FQNNGV. The CDR3 length is 16 residues. The CDR3 sequence: CASSLGAWGVNTEAFF. DNA of the CDR3: TGTGCCAGCAGCTTAGGAGCATGGGGGGTGAACACTGAAGCTTTCTTT.

Many counts were recorded for this clonotype. The chain couples TRBV28 to TRBJ1-5; TRBD1 might be the D (5 bases). Germline-derived CDR1 and CDR2 are MDHEN and SYDVKM. This CDR3 has 16 amino acids. V lost 7 bases, J lost 0 bases, and 16 bases lay in between. CDR3 sequence reads: CASIPLPGDSNQPQHF. CDR3 nucleotides: TGTGCCAGCATACCACTACCGGGGGATAGCAATCAGCCCCAGCATTTT.

This clonotype was observed a handful of times. This rearrangement joins TRBV11-2 to TRBJ2-5, with 8 bases that match TRBD1. The CDR3 covers 15 residues. Germline CDR1 and CDR2: SGHAT and FQNNGV. V gave up 2 bases and J gave up 4 bases; unmatched junction bases: 6. As DNA, the CDR3 is TGTGCCAGCAGCTTACCGCGACAGGGGCGAGAGACCCAGTACTTC. It codes for CASSLPRQGRETQYF. The complete variable domain, with remaining parts taken from reference TRBV11-2 and TRBJ2-5, reads EAGVAQSPRYKIIEKRQSVAFWCNPISGHATLYWYQQILGQGPKLLIQFQNNGVVDDSQLPKDRFSAERLKGVDSTLKIQPAKLEDSAVYLCASSLPRQGRETQYFGPGTRLLVL.

This clonotype was observed a few times. The chain employs TRBV20-1 and TRBJ2-1; 11 bases are a match to TRBD1. V dropped 6 bases and J dropped 2; count of bases not matched to a gene: 3. Germline V CDR1 and CDR2: DFQATT, SNEGSKA (reference sequence). The CDR3 is made up of 14 amino acids. CDR3 amino acids: CSARTGGPYNEQFF. CDR3 sequence (DNA): TGCAGTGCCAGGACAGGGGGCCCCTACAATGAGCAGTTCTTC.

This clonotype was counted only a few times. This rearrangement joins TRBV24-1 to TRBJ2-2; 12 bases are a match to TRBD2. The CDR3 covers 16 residues. Trimming cost V 3 bases and J 5 bases; bases outside gene matches: 3. Germline CDR1 and CDR2: KGHDR and SFDVKD. CDR3 DNA: TGTGCCACCAGTGATGCTAGCGGGAGGGGGACCGGGGAGCTGTTTTTT. Protein sequence: CATSDASGRGTGELFF.

V gene TRBV2 combines with J gene TRBJ1-1, with 9 bases aligning to TRBD1. The CDR3 is made up of 14 amino acids. The junction had 7 bases not matched to a gene; V was cut back by 6 bases and J by 5 bases. Germline values: CDR1 SNHLY, CDR2 FYNNEI. In nucleotides, the CDR3 is TGTGCCAGCAGAGACCGGACAGGGGTGACTGAAGCTTTCTTT. It yields the protein CASRDRTGVTEAFF.

A few counts support this clonotype. The rearrangement joins TRBV7-2 to TRBJ2-1; possible D gene TRBD2, 5 bases. The CDR3 runs 14 residues. The V gene lost 5 bases and the J gene lost 4 bases, with 12 bases spanning the gap. Germline V CDR1 and CDR2: SGHTA, FQGNSA. The chain's CDR3 is CASSPVARYNEQFF. CDR3 DNA sequence: TGTGCCAGCAGCCCCGTAGCGCGTTACAATGAGCAGTTCTTC.

This clonotype was seen more than once but under ten times. The chain links TRBV6-6 to TRBJ2-3; 10 bases fit TRBD2. The V gene's germline CDR1 is MNHNY and CDR2 SVGAGI (reference sequence). The trim removed 2 bases at V and 0 bases at J, leaving 5 bases unmatched. The CDR3 length is 17 residues. CDR3 loop: CASSYKRGGPSTDTQYF. CDR3 nucleotide sequence: TGTGCCAGCAGTTACAAGCGGGGGGGCCCGAGCACAGATACGCAGTATTTT.

Many counts were recorded for this clonotype. The CDR3 nucleotides are TGCAGTGCTAGAAGCGATTCTAGCGGGAGGGAATATGAGCAGTTCTTC. This encodes CSARSDSSGREYEQFF. V gene TRBV20-1 combines with J gene TRBJ2-1; TRBD2 aligns across 12 bases. In germline, CDR1 is DFQATT, CDR2 SNEGSKA (reference sequence). The CDR3 consists of 16 residues. V lost 2 bases and J lost 8; bases outside the gene matches: 10.

This clonotype was detected only a few times. The V and J genes are TRBV12-3 or TRBV12-4 and TRBJ2-6; no clear D gene. This CDR3 contains 16 residues. Deletions cut 3 bases from V and 2 bases from J, with 11 bases between. In nucleotides, the CDR3 is TGTGCCAGCAGTTTCTCGTCGGCAGCTGGGGCCAACGTCCTGACTTTC. Amino acid sequence: CASSFSSAAGANVLTF.

The chain joins TRBV24-1 to TRBJ1-4; no firm D call. The germline V and J ends were trimmed by 7 bases and 8 bases, with 13 bases remaining between them. Germline values: CDR1 KGHDR, CDR2 SFDVKD. The CDR3 consists of 13 residues. CDR3 amino acids: CATRAGEAEKLFF. In nucleotides, the CDR3 is TGTGCCACCAGGGCGGGAGAGGCGGAAAAACTGTTTTTT.

This clonotype was observed a handful of times. The chain uses TRBV28 and TRBJ1-6; D gene unclear. This CDR3 spans 12 amino acids. Looked up from germline, CDR1 is MDHEN and CDR2 is SYDVKM. With 5 bases removed from V and 5 bases from J, the gap between germline ends came to 4 bases. The CDR3 here is CASSQDNSPLHF. CDR3 DNA sequence: TGTGCCAGCAGTCAAGATAATTCACCCCTCCACTTT.

The table lists this clonotype with a count of one. The CDR3 nucleotides are TGTGCCAGCAGCCGACTGACAGTGAACACCGGGGAGCTGTTTTTT. This gives the protein CASSRLTVNTGELFF. The chain carries TRBV9 and TRBJ2-2; a possible D gene is TRBD1 (5 bases). V lost 4 bases, J lost 1 base, and 11 bases lay in between. CDR1 is SGDLS, CDR2 YYNGEE, per germline. This CDR3 has 15 amino acids. Filled out from reference TRBV9 and TRBJ2-2, the complete variable domain reads DSGVTQTPKHLITATGQRVTLRCSPRSGDLSVYWYQQSLDQGLQFLIQYYNGEERAKGNILERFSAQQFPDLHSELNLSSLELGDSALYFCASSRLTVNTGELFFGEGSRLTVL.

The chain couples TRBV7-3 to TRBJ2-7, with a weak D call TRBD2 (5 bases). Germline V CDR1 and CDR2: SGHTA, FQGTGA. CDR3 length: 16 amino acids. V was trimmed by 1 base and J by 0 bases, leaving 13 bases between them. The CDR3 protein is CASSLKAEASSYEQYF. The CDR3 DNA reads as TGTGCCAGCAGCTTAAAGGCGGAGGCCTCCTCCTACGAGCAGTACTTC.